The text below deals with one T cell receptor beta chain. A read error may be the cause here, since a much bigger clone is one base away. These data belong to a study of glioma-infiltrating T cells. TCR alpha and beta CDR3 regions were amplified from RNA using iRepertoire nested multiplex PCR. TCRdb re-analysed the multiplex PCR reads in MiXCR, keeping a single row per CDR3 protein. The sample has roughly 200,000 distinct CDR3 sequences; 43% are singletons. The CDR3 has 13 amino acids. Germline V gene lookup returns CDR1 DFQATT and CDR2 SNEGSKA (reference sequence). Sequencing input: glioma tissue, nonneoplastic brain tissue, or PBMCs (not recorded which). The J gene is TRBJ1-5, the V gene TRBV20-1; a weak D match, TRBD1 (6 bases). This clonotype was sampled from a human donor with low-grade glioma or glioblastoma, undergoing nonglioma brain surgery, or in good health (not recorded which). The CDR3 DNA reads TGCAGTTCCGGGACACCTCGCAATCATCCCCAGCATTTT. Translating gives CSSGTPRNHPQHF.